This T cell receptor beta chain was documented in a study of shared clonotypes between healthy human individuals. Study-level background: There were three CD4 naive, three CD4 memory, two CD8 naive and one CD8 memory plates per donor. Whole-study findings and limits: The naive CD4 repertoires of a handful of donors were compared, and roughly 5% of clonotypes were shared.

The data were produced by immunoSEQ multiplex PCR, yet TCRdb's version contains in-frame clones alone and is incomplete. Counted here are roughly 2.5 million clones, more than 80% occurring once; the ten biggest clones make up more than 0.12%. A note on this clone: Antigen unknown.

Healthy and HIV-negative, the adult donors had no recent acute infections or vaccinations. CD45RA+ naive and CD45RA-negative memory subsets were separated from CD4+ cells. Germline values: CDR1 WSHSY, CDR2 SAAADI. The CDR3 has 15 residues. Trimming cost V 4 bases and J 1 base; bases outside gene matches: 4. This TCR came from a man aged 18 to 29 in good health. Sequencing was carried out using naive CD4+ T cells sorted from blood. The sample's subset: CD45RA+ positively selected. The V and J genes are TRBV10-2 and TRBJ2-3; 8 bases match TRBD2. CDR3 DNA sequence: TGCGCCAGCAGTGTTGGTAGCGGGGGCACAGATACGCAGTATTTT. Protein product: CASSVGSGGTDTQYF.